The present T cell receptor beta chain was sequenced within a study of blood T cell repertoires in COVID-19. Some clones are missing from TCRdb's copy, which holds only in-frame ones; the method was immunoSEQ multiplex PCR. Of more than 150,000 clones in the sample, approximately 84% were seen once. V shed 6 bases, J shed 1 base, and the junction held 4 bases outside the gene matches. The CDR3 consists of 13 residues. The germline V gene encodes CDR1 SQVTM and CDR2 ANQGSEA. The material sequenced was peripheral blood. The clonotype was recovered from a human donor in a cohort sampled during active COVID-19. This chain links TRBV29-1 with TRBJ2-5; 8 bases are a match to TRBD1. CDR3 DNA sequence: TGCAGCGTGGAGGGACAGGTCCAAGAGACCCAGTACTTC. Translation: CSVEGQVQETQYF.